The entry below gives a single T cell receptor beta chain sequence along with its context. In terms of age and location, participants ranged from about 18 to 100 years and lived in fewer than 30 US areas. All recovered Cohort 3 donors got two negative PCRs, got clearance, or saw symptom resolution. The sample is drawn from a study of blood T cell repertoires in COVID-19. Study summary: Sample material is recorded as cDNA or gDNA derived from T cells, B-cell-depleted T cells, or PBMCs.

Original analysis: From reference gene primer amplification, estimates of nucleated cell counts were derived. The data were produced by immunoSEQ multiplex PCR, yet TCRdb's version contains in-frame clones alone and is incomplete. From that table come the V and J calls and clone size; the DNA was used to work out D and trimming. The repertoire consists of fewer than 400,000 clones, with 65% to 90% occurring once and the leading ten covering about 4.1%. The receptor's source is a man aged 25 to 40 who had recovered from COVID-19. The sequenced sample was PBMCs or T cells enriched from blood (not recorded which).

In DNA form, the CDR3 reads TGTGCCAGCAGTCCCCGGACAGGGGATGTTGGCTACACCTTC. Amino acid sequence: CASSPRTGDVGYTF. The chain has TRBV27 and TRBJ1-2, with 9 positions matching TRBD1. The CDR3 has 14 amino acids. Germline loops: CDR1 MNHEY, CDR2 SMNVEV (reference sequence). V shed 5 bases and J 7 bases; nucleotides not matched to a gene: 8.